These T cell receptor beta chains were read from a single sample in a study of T cells in Graves' hyperthyroidism and ophthalmopathy. TCRdb reprocessed the multiplex PCR reads via MiXCR and lists one record per CDR3 protein. The table includes under 350,000 distinct CDR3 sequences, about 18% detected once. The sequencing input was blood. Receptors originate from a woman aged 55-69 years with Graves' ophthalmopathy. Both conserved end residues are part of each CDR3.

>TRBV27|TRBJ1-2
CASSLLAVGTGDGYTF
>TRBV10-3|TRBJ2-2
CAIRTSGSTGELFF
>TRBV4-3|TRBJ2-1
CASSLRQGMREQFF
>TRBV7-8|TRBJ1-1
CASSLVSGNTEAFF
>TRBV19|TRBJ2-1
CASSPRGQGIGQFF
>TRBV2|TRBJ1-3
CASASGHSGNTIYF
>TRBV29-1|TRBJ1-2
CSVADRANYGYTF
>TRBV6-2/TRBV6-3|TRBJ2-1
CASTSRTGLYNEQFF
>TRBV7-9|TRBJ2-5
CASSLILIRTGLRETQYF
>TRBV27|TRBJ1-5
CASSFRTRQPQHF
>TRBV9|TRBJ2-3
CASSPRLLAATDTQYF
>TRBV20-1|TRBJ2-1
CSAGGLSSYNEQFF
>TRBV11-2|TRBJ1-1
CASSLGFSPKPDTEAFF
>TRBV7-2|TRBJ2-7
CASSPAWGPGYEQYF
>TRBV20-1|TRBJ1-1
CSARLLGQGRTEAFF
>TRBV3-1|TRBJ1-2
CASSLSDGTWGYTF
>TRBV10-3|TRBJ2-7
CAISAGHTDEQYF
>TRBV4-2|TRBJ1-4
CASSQDLILREKLFF